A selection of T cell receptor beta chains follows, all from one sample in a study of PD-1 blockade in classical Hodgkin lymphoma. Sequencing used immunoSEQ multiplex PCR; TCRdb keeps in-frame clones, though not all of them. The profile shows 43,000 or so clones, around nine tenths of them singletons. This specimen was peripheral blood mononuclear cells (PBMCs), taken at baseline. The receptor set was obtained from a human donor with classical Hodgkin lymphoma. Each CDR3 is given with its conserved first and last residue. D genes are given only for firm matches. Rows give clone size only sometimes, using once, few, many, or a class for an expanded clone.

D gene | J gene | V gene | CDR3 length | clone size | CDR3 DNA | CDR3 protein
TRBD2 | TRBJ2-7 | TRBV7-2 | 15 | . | TGTGCCAGCAGCTCCTTAGCGGGGGGTACCTACGAGCAGTACTTC | CASSSLAGGTYEQYF
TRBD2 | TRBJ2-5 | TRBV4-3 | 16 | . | TGCGCCAGCAGCCCGGGCCTAGCGGGGTTTCAAGAGACCCAGTACTTC | CASSPGLAGFQETQYF
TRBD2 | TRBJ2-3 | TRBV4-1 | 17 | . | TGCGCCAGCAGCCAAGATCGGGCGGGGGGGCCCACAGATACGCAGTATTTT | CASSQDRAGGPTDTQYF
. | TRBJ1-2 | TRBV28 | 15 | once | TGTGCCAGCAACCCTTTGTTGGAGGGGCGGAATGGCTACACCTTC | CASNPLLEGRNGYTF
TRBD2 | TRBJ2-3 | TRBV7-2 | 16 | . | TGTGCCAGCAGCTTAGTATTAGCGGGACTCACAGATACGCAGTATTTT | CASSLVLAGLTDTQYF
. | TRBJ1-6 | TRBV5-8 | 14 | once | TGTGCCAGCAGCTTGGATGGGGATGGTTCACCCCTCCACTTT | CASSLDGDGSPLHF
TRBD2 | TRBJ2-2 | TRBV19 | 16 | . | TGTGCCAGTAGTCCTGGGACTAGCGGGAGGTCCGGGGAGCTGTTTTTT | CASSPGTSGRSGELFF
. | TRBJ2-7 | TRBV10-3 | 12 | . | TGTGCCATCAGTGGGACAGACTACGAGCAGTACTTC | CAISGTDYEQYF
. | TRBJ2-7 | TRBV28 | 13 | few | TGTGCCAGCAGTTTCCTCGAAGGCTACGAGCAGTACTTC | CASSFLEGYEQYF
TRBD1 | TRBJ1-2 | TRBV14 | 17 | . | TGTGCCAGCAGCCAAGATGAGGAGGGGGCAGTCATCTATGGCTACACCTTC | CASSQDEEGAVIYGYTF
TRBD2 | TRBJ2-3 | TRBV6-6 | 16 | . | TGTGCCACCGGGAGCGGGGGAGCTACTAGCACAGATACGCAGTATTTT | CATGSGGATSTDTQYF
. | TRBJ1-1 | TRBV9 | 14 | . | TGTGCCAGCAGGCCGGGGCTAGAGGACACTGAAGCTTTCTTT | CASRPGLEDTEAFF
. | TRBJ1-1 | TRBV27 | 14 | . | TGTGCCAGCAGTTTTGCCAGGGCCAACACTGAAGCTTTCTTT | CASSFARANTEAFF
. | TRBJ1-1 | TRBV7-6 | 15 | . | TGTGCCAGCAGCTTAGATCCCGCAAGTGGCGGGACAGCTTTCTTT | CASSLDPASGGTAFF
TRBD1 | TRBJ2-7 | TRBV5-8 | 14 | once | TGTGCCAGCAGCCGTCCGGGACAGGGGCCAGAGCAGTACTTC | CASSRPGQGPEQYF
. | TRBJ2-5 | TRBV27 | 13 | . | TGTGCCAGCAGGGGGGGGGCCCAAGAGACCCAGTACTTC | CASRGGAQETQYF
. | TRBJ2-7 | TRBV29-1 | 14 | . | TGCAGCGTTGAGGTACTCGGGGTCTCCGACGAGCAGTACTTC | CSVEVLGVSDEQYF
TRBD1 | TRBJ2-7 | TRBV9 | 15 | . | TGTGCCAGCAGCCCGACCGGGACAGGGGGCAGGGAGCAGTACTTC | CASSPTGTGGREQYF
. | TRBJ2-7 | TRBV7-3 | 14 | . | TGTGCCAGCAGCTTAGGCGGCAGGGGAAACGAGCAGTACTTC | CASSLGGRGNEQYF
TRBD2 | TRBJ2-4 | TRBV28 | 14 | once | TGTGCCAGCACTGGACTAGCGGGATACAACATTCAGTACTTC | CASTGLAGYNIQYF
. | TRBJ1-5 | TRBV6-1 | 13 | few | TGTGCCAGCAGTGAAAACACCAATCAGCCCCAGCATTTT | CASSENTNQPQHF
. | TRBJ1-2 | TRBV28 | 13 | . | TGTGCCAGCAGTTATACAGCTAACTATGGCTACACCTTC | CASSYTANYGYTF
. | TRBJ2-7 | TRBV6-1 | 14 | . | TGTGCCAGCAGTGAACCCGGGGAAATTTACGAGCAGTACTTC | CASSEPGEIYEQYF
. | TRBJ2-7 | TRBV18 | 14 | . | TGTGCCAGCTCAAGAACGAAACCGTCCTACGAGCAGTACTTC | CASSRTKPSYEQYF
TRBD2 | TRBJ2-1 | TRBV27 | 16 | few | TGTGCCAGCAGTTTACTAGCGGGAGCGATTTTCAATGAGCAGTTCTTC | CASSLLAGAIFNEQFF
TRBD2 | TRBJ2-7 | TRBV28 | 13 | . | TGTGCCAGCAGGACTAGCCTTAACTACGAGCAGTACTTC | CASRTSLNYEQYF
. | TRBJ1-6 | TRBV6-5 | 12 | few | TGTGCCAGCAGTTACCCAGATTCACCCCTCCACTTT | CASSYPDSPLHF
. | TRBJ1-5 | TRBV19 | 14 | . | TGTGCCAGTAGTCCCAGGGTCGGCAATCAGCCCCAGCATTTT | CASSPRVGNQPQHF
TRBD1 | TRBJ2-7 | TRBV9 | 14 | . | TGTGCCAGCAGCTCCCGGACAGGGGGGTACGAGCAGTACTTC | CASSSRTGGYEQYF
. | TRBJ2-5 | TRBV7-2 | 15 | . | TGTGCCAGCAGCTTAGGCGGGGGCCCGCAAGAGACCCAGTACTTC | CASSLGGGPQETQYF
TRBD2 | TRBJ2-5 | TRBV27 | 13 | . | TGTGCCAGCAGTCAACTAGCGTGGGAGACCCAGTACTTC | CASSQLAWETQYF
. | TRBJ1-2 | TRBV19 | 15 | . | TGTGCCAGTAGTACCCTCGGCCAGCAGCCCTATGGCTACACCTTC | CASSTLGQQPYGYTF
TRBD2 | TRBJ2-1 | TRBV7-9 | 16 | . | TGTGCCAGCAGCTTAAGTCTACTAGCGGTCTACAATGAGCAGTTCTTC | CASSLSLLAVYNEQFF
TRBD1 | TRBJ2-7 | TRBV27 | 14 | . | TGTGCCAGCAAGGTGACAGGGCATTTAACCGAGCAGTACTTC | CASKVTGHLTEQYF
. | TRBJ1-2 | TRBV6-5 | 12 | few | TGTGCCAGCGGTGGGAGATGGTATGGCTACACCTTC | CASGGRWYGYTF
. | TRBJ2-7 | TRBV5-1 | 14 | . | TGCGCCAGCAGCTTGGAGGGTCTCTCCTACGAGCAGTACTTC | CASSLEGLSYEQYF
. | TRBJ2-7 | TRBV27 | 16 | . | TGTGCCAGCAGTTTGAGGGGGGCCTATAGCTCCTACGAGCAGTACTTC | CASSLRGAYSSYEQYF
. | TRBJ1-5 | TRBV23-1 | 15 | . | TGCGCCAGCAGCAAACCAGGGGAAACTTGTCAGCCCCAGCATTTT | CASSKPGETCQPQHF
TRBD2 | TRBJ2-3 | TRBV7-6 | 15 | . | TGTGCCAGCAGCCTGGGGACTAGCGGGGGGGCCGGGCAGTATTTT | CASSLGTSGGAGQYF
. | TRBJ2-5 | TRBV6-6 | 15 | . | TGTGCCAGCAGTACAATAGACGGGCACGAAGAGACCCAGTACTTC | CASSTIDGHEETQYF
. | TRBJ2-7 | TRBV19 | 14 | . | TGTGCCAGTAGTATTAATCCAGGGTCCTACGAGCAGTACTTC | CASSINPGSYEQYF
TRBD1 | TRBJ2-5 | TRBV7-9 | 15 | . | TGTGCCAGCAGCTTTCGGACAGGGGCGGGTGAGACCCAGTACTTC | CASSFRTGAGETQYF
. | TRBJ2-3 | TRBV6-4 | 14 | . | TGTGCCAGCAGTGAAAGGGCTGACACAGATACGCAGTATTTT | CASSERADTDTQYF
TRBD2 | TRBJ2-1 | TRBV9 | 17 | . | TGTGCCAGCAGCCCCCTGCTAGCGGGAGGGTCCTACAATGAGCAGTTCTTC | CASSPLLAGGSYNEQFF
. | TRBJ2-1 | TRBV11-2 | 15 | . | TGTGCCAGCAGCTTAGGTCAGTTATCCTACAATGAGCAGTTCTTC | CASSLGQLSYNEQFF
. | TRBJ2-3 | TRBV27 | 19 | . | TGTGCCAGCAGTTACCGGGACAGGGATGCGGGACTAGCCCCAGATACGCAGTATTTT | CASSYRDRDAGLAPDTQYF
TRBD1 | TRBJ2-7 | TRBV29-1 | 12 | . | TGCAGCGGAGGACAGGGAGCCTACGAGCAGTACTTC | CSGGQGAYEQYF
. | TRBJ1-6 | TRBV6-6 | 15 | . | TGTGCCAGCAGTAACCCCGGGGGTGTCGGGTCACCCCTCCACTTT | CASSNPGGVGSPLHF
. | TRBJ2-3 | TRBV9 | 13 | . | TGTGCCAGCAGCGTGGAGCTTAGGGATACGCAGTATTTT | CASSVELRDTQYF
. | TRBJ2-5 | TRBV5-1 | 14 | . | TGCGCCAGCAGCTTATCGGCCCTAAAAGAGACCCAGTACTTC | CASSLSALKETQYF
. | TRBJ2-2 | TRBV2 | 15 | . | TGTGCCAGCCTGCCTGGACGGACGAACACCGGGGAGCTGTTTTTT | CASLPGRTNTGELFF
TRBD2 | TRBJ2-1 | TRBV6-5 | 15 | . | TGTGCCAGCAGTTACGGGACTAGCGGCTACAATGAGCAGTTCTTC | CASSYGTSGYNEQFF
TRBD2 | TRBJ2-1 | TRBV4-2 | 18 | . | TGTGCCAGCAGCCAAGAGCCCCCCGGGACTAGCCTTTACAATGAGCAGTTCTTC | CASSQEPPGTSLYNEQFF
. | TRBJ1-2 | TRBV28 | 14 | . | TGTGCCAGCAGTTTATCTGTTACCGCCTATGGCTACACCTTC | CASSLSVTAYGYTF
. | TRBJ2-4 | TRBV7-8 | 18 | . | TGTGCCAGCCTCCCCGGGCGGGCGGGGAGTGGGGCCAAAAACATTCAGTACTTC | CASLPGRAGSGAKNIQYF
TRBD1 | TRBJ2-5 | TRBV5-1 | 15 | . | TGCGCCAGCAGCTTGGGGGACAGGGTTGGCGAGACCCAGTACTTC | CASSLGDRVGETQYF
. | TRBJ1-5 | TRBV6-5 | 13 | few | TGTGCCAGCAGTCAGGGCCGAAATCAGCCCCAGCATTTT | CASSQGRNQPQHF
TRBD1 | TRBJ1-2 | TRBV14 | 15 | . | TGTGCCAGCAGCCAAGTGAACAGGGGGAACTATGGCTACACCTTC | CASSQVNRGNYGYTF
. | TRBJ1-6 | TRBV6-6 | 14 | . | TGTGCCAGCAATATTGTACAGGGAGGTTCACCCCTCCACTTT | CASNIVQGGSPLHF
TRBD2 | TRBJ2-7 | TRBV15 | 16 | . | TGTGCCACCAGCCGCGGACTAGCGGGGGGCATGTACGAGCAGTACTTC | CATSRGLAGGMYEQYF